A selection of T cell receptor beta chains follows, all from one sample in a study of cytomegalovirus exposure and HLA in healthy donors. Repertoires were generated with immunoSEQ multiplex PCR, while TCRdb's copy carries only in-frame clones and drops some. The data hold 150,000 or so clones, with around 88% observed a single time. What was sequenced was PBMCs. The receptors shown here come from a man between 18 and 29 years old in good health and CMV-seropositive. Each CDR3 is given with its conserved first and last residue. D genes are given only for firm matches. The size of a clone is reported for some rows only, either as once, few or many, or as a class for expanded clones.

J,V,size,D,CDR3,DNA
TRBJ2-7,TRBV6-5,NA,NA,CASSYSGYGSYEQYF,TGTGCCAGCAGTTATAGCGGTTATGGTTCCTACGAGCAGTACTTC
TRBJ2-7,TRBV4-3,NA,TRBD2,CASSPGGGYEQYF,TGCGCCAGCAGCCCCGGGGGGGGCTACGAGCAGTACTTC
TRBJ2-5,TRBV11-1,once,TRBD2,CASSGLAAQETQYF,TGTGCCAGCAGCGGACTAGCGGCACAAGAGACCCAGTACTTC
TRBJ2-4,TRBV7-9,NA,TRBD2,CASSLTSGRARPGF,TGTGCCAGCAGCTTAACTAGCGGGAGGGCCAGACCGGGGTTC
TRBJ2-1,TRBV6-1,NA,TRBD1,CASSATGDRREQFF,TGTGCCAGCAGTGCTACAGGGGACCGTCGGGAGCAGTTCTTC
TRBJ2-5,TRBV4-3,NA,TRBD1,CASSHSDRGDQAQYF,TGCGCCAGCAGCCATTCCGACAGGGGAGACCAGGCCCAGTACTTC
TRBJ1-1,TRBV29-1,NA,NA,CSVVGGGRDGVEHSLNKAFF,TGCAGCGTTGTGGGGGGAGGTAGGGATGGGGTTGAACACTCCTTGAACAAAGCTTTCTTT
TRBJ2-2,TRBV25-1,NA,NA,CASRQGPNTGELFF,TGTGCCAGCAGACAGGGCCCGAACACCGGGGAGCTGTTTTTT
TRBJ1-5,TRBV5-1,NA,TRBD1,CASSLGDRGNQPQHF,TGCGCCAGCAGCTTGGGGGACAGGGGCAATCAGCCCCAGCATTTT
TRBJ2-7,TRBV6-6,NA,NA,CASSYSYRASAYEQYF,TGTGCCAGCAGTTACTCGTATAGAGCGAGCGCCTACGAGCAGTACTTC
TRBJ1-5,TRBV30,NA,NA,CAWSVRGNQPQHF,TGTGCCTGGAGTGTACGGGGAAATCAGCCCCAGCATTTT
TRBJ2-7,TRBV19,NA,TRBD1,CASSRTGGAVMFYEQYF,TGTGCCAGTAGCCGGACAGGGGGCGCGGTAATGTTCTACGAGCAGTACTTC
TRBJ1-1,TRBV6-1,NA,NA,CASSEVSQGNTEAFF,TGTGCCAGCAGTGAAGTGTCCCAGGGGAACACTGAAGCTTTCTTT
TRBJ1-1,TRBV2,NA,NA,CASNEGGNTEAFF,TGTGCCAGCAACGAGGGAGGGAACACTGAAGCTTTCTTT
TRBJ2-1,TRBV18,NA,TRBD2,CASSPLSGRGNEQFF,TGTGCCAGCTCACCACTTAGCGGGAGGGGGAATGAGCAGTTCTTC
TRBJ2-1,TRBV6-1,NA,TRBD2,CASSEPMFVAGVYNEQFF,TGTGCCAGCAGTGAACCCATGTTCGTAGCGGGGGTTTACAATGAGCAGTTCTTC
TRBJ2-1,TRBV11-2,NA,TRBD2,CASSVKRGSSYNEQFF,TGTGCCAGCTCCGTTAAGCGCGGGAGTTCCTACAATGAGCAGTTCTTC
TRBJ1-1,TRBV6-5,NA,TRBD1,CASRRTRTGTEAFF,TGTGCCAGCAGGCGCACCCGGACAGGAACTGAAGCTTTCTTT
TRBJ1-1,TRBV11-2,NA,NA,CASSLERTEAFF,TGTGCCAGCAGCTTAGAGAGGACTGAAGCTTTCTTT
TRBJ1-2,TRBV2,NA,NA,CASSEYHSNYGYTF,TGTGCCAGCAGTGAATATCACTCTAACTATGGCTACACCTTC
TRBJ2-1,TRBV27,NA,TRBD2,CASSFRPSGGLNEQFF,TGTGCCAGCAGTTTCCGACCTAGCGGGGGGCTCAATGAGCAGTTCTTC
TRBJ2-2,TRBV5-1,NA,NA,CASSRQGGYTGELFF,TGCGCCAGCAGCCGGCAGGGTGGGTACACCGGGGAGCTGTTTTTT
TRBJ2-7,TRBV5-5,NA,NA,CASSLAQGPYEQYF,TGTGCCAGCAGCTTAGCGCAGGGGCCCTACGAGCAGTACTTC
TRBJ2-7,TRBV27,NA,TRBD1,CASSSHRQGRTGEQYF,TGTGCCAGCAGTTCCCATAGACAGGGGCGTACAGGGGAGCAGTACTTC
TRBJ2-7,TRBV5-1,once,NA,CASSLARGSYEQYF,TGCGCCAGCAGCTTGGCACGGGGATCCTACGAGCAGTACTTC
TRBJ1-2,TRBV7-2,few,NA,CASSLRGRGNYGYTF,TGTGCCAGCAGCTTGAGGGGCAGGGGTAACTATGGCTACACCTTC
TRBJ1-4,TRBV27,NA,TRBD1,CASSLGGRGQRFATNEKLFF,TGTGCCAGCAGTTTAGGAGGAAGGGGGCAGAGGTTTGCAACTAATGAAAAACTGTTTTTT
TRBJ2-1,TRBV7-2,many,NA,CASSLAGGPENEQFF,TGTGCCAGCAGCTTAGCGGGGGGGCCTGAAAATGAGCAGTTCTTC
TRBJ2-3,TRBV4-3,once,NA,CASSRDYRAGDTQYF,TGCGCCAGCAGCCGCGACTACAGGGCCGGAGATACGCAGTATTTT
TRBJ1-1,TRBV27,once,TRBD1,CASSLVRGTQLNTEAFF,TGTGCCAGCAGTTTGGTCAGGGGGACCCAGTTAAACACTGAAGCTTTCTTT
TRBJ2-7,TRBV13,NA,NA,CASSTFGAYEQYF,TGTGCCAGCAGCACCTTCGGGGCCTACGAGCAGTACTTC
TRBJ2-2,TRBV5-1,once,NA,CASSPRDGNTGELFF,TGCGCCAGCAGCCCGCGGGACGGGAACACCGGGGAGCTGTTTTTT